One sample yielded the 26 T cell receptor beta chains listed below, sequenced in a study of blood T cell repertoires in COVID-19. The table came from immunoSEQ multiplex PCR; TCRdb's copy has only in-frame clones and leaves some out. The data hold over 150,000 clones, with approximately 80% observed a single time. Sequenced input: PBMCs or T cells enriched from blood (not recorded which). Source of these receptors: a woman aged 45-65 years who had recovered from COVID-19.

The CDR3 DNA sequence: TGTGCCAGCAGCTTTTACGGCGACAGATCAACACAAGAGACCCAGTACTTC. Protein: CASSFYGDRSTQETQYF. The chain joins TRBV7-2 to TRBJ2-5, with D possibly matching TRBD1 (5 bases). Germline CDR1 is SGHTA and CDR2 is FQGNSA. Deletions cut 3 bases from V and 2 bases from J, with 19 bases between. The CDR3 runs to 17 residues.

The rearrangement uses TRBV19 and TRBJ2-1; the D gene is possibly TRBD1 (6 bases). V lost 2 bases to trimming and J lost 2 bases, with 16 bases between them. The CDR3 contains 17 residues. Per germline, CDR1 LNHDA and CDR2 SQIVND (reference sequence). In DNA form, the CDR3 reads TGTGCCAGTAGTATATACCGGGGACAAGAGGCCTACAATGAGCAGTTCTTC. Translated, it gives CASSIYRGQEAYNEQFF.

This chain links TRBV7-9 with TRBJ1-1; a weak D match, TRBD1 (5 bases). CDR3 length equals 15 residues. Trimming stripped 11 bases from V and 6 bases from J, with 25 bases between. From germline, CDR1 is SEHNR and CDR2 FQNEAQ (reference sequence). The CDR3 spells CACFPSGVGGPEAFF. In DNA form, the CDR3 reads TGTGCCTGCTTCCCCTCGGGGGTGGGGGGTCCTGAAGCTTTCTTT.

This clone was seen a single time. The chain is built from TRBV6-5 and TRBJ2-7; a weak D match, TRBD2 (5 bases). Germline CDR1 is MNHEY and CDR2 is SVGAGI. This CDR3 has 15 residues. Trimming took 9 bases from V and 0 from J, leaving 18 bases between them. The CDR3 loop is CASTFSEASSYEQYF. CDR3 bases: TGTGCCAGTACCTTCTCGGAGGCCTCCTCCTACGAGCAGTACTTC.

This clone appeared a single time. The gene calls are TRBV20-1 and TRBJ1-2; D unclear. V lost 8 bases and J lost 2, with 9 bases in between. Germline V lookup: CDR1 DFQATT, CDR2 SNEGSKA (reference sequence). This CDR3 region has 11 residues. The CDR3 region has the DNA TGCAGTTCCCGGGAGAACTATGGCTACACCTTC. The encoded protein is CSSRENYGYTF.

The genes are TRBV5-8 and TRBJ2-3; 7 positions match TRBD1. This CDR3 spans 15 amino acids. V lost 3 bases, J lost 2 bases, and 6 bases stayed unmatched. Germline CDR1 is SGHTS and CDR2 is YDEGEE. CDR3 coding DNA: TGTGCCAGCAGCTCTACAGGGGCCCTCACAGATACGCAGTATTTT. Translated: CASSSTGALTDTQYF.

The rearrangement links TRBV5-8 to TRBJ1-1, with D unclear. Looked up from germline, CDR1 is SGHTS and CDR2 is YDEGEE. The CDR3 extends over 14 amino acids. Between the trimmed V and J ends, which lost 3 bases and 0 bases, there was a span of 9 bases. The CDR3 nucleotides are TGTGCCAGCAGCTCGTTTGTTATGAACACTGAAGCTTTCTTT. Its translation: CASSSFVMNTEAFF. Combining the CDR3 with reference TRBV5-8 and TRBJ1-1 gives the whole variable domain EAGVTQSPTHLIKTRGQQATLRCSPISGHTSVYWYQQALGLGLQFLLWYDEGEERNRGNFPPRFSGRQFPNYSSELNVNALELEDSALYLCASSSFVMNTEAFFGQGTRLTVV.

This chain links TRBV30 with TRBJ1-1; TRBD1 might be the D (6 bases). The CDR3 contains 12 residues. CDR1 and CDR2 (germline): GTSNPN, SVGIG (reference sequence). The CDR3 is CAKGDENTEAFF. Here the CDR3 DNA reads TGTGCAAAGGGGGACGAAAACACTGAAGCTTTCTTT.

The rearrangement uses TRBV24-1 and TRBJ2-7, with TRBD1 matching 8 bases. This CDR3 is built from 12 residues. In germline, CDR1 is KGHDR, CDR2 SFDVKD. Trimming took 7 bases from V and 5 from J; bases not matched to a gene: 3. CDR3 DNA: TGTGCCACCAGGGGGACAGGTCACGAGCAGTACTTC. Its protein product is CATRGTGHEQYF.

The rearrangement joins TRBV9 to TRBJ2-2; no clear D gene. The CDR3 is made up of 16 amino acids. The germline V gene has CDR1 SGDLS and CDR2 YYNGEE. The germline V and J ends were trimmed by 1 base and 4 bases, with 14 bases remaining between them. The CDR3 protein is CASSVTAASGTGELFF. The CDR3 bases are TGTGCCAGCAGCGTAACGGCTGCTTCGGGCACCGGGGAGCTGTTTTTT.

The chain has TRBV10-1 and TRBJ2-7; the D gene is possibly TRBD2 (6 bases). Trimming took off 2 bases at V and 2 bases at J, with 7 bases between the two ends. The CDR3 covers 13 residues. Per germline, CDR1 WNHNN and CDR2 SYGVQD (reference sequence). The CDR3 region is CASSEGLPYEQYF. For the CDR3, the DNA is TGCGCCAGCAGTGAGGGACTACCCTACGAGCAGTACTTC.

The V call is TRBV6-1, the J call TRBJ2-2, with a tentative D call TRBD2 (6 bases). Germline CDR1 MNHNS, CDR2 SASEGT. This CDR3 spans 16 amino acids. The V end was cut by 0 bases, the J end by 7 bases, with 15 bases between. CDR3 sequence: CASSEALGLKGGELFF. The CDR3 DNA follows: TGTGCCAGCAGTGAAGCGCTAGGACTAAAGGGCGGGGAGCTGTTTTTT.

V gene TRBV5-1 combines with J gene TRBJ1-2; D ambiguous. Trimming left V 2 bases short and J 5 bases short, with 7 bases between. The germline V gene has CDR1 SGHRS and CDR2 YFSETQ. The CDR3 is 12 residues long. The CDR3 nucleotides read TGCGCCAGCAGCTTAACAGATTATGGCTACACCTTC. It yields the protein CASSLTDYGYTF.

This clone appeared a few times. The rearrangement links TRBV18 to TRBJ1-6; tentative D call: TRBD1 (5 bases). The CDR3 sequence is 17 residues long. Germline CDR1 and CDR2: KGHSH and LQKENI. Trimming stripped 3 bases from V and 1 base from J, with 13 bases between. This CDR3 is CASSPRPGSSYNSPLHF. The CDR3 DNA sequence: TGTGCCAGCTCACCCCGTCCAGGGTCGTCCTATAATTCACCCCTCCACTTT.

The chain is built from TRBV18 and TRBJ1-2; D possibly corresponds to TRBD1 (5 bases). CDR1 is KGHSH, CDR2 LQKENI, per germline. V was pared by 10 bases and J by 3 bases, with 15 bases between. The CDR3 is made up of 13 amino acids. CDR3 DNA sequence: TGTGCCACCCGAACAGGATTCGACTATGGCTACACCTTC. This codes for CATRTGFDYGYTF.

The rearrangement joins TRBV7-3 to TRBJ1-5; D is perhaps TRBD1 (5 bases). The germline gives CDR1 SGHTA, CDR2 FQGTGA. With 6 bases removed from V and 0 bases from J, the gap between germline ends came to 12 bases. The CDR3 runs 15 residues. CDR3 nucleotides: TGTGCCAGCAGTACGGACACCTCTAGCAATCAGCCCCAGCATTTT. It codes for CASSTDTSSNQPQHF.

CDR3: CASSVVSGTAMTGELFF. The CDR3 bases are TGTGCCAGCAGCGTAGTTAGCGGGACGGCTATGACCGGGGAGCTGTTTTTT. This chain uses TRBV9 with TRBJ2-2, with 8 positions matching TRBD2. J was trimmed by 5 bases and V by 0 bases; bases with no gene match: 9. The CDR3 totals 17 residues. The germline V gene has CDR1 SGDLS and CDR2 YYNGEE. The entire variable domain, with the rest obtained from reference TRBV9 and TRBJ2-2, is as follows: DSGVTQTPKHLITATGQRVTLRCSPRSGDLSVYWYQQSLDQGLQFLIQYYNGEERAKGNILERFSAQQFPDLHSELNLSSLELGDSALYFCASSVVSGTAMTGELFFGEGSRLTVL.

This rearrangement joins TRBV7-3 to TRBJ2-3, with D possibly TRBD2 on 8 matching bases. CDR1 and CDR2 from the germline V gene are SGHTA and FQGTGA. The V end was cut by 1 base, the J end by 4 bases, with 18 bases between. The CDR3 is 17 residues long. The CDR3 coding sequence is TGTGCCAGCAGCTTAAAGCCTAGCGGGCAGGGGGCAGATACGCAGTATTTT. This encodes CASSLKPSGQGADTQYF.

The rearrangement uses TRBV6-4 and TRBJ2-7; D possibly corresponds to TRBD2 (5 bases). Germline-derived CDR1 and CDR2 are MRHNA and SNTAGT. CDR3 length: 15 amino acids. Between the trimmed V and J ends, which lost 5 bases and 4 bases, there was a span of 18 bases. The CDR3 DNA reads as TGTGCCAGCAGTCCGGGGATTAGTAGTCCTTACGAGCAGTACTTC. This translates into CASSPGISSPYEQYF.

This clone was observed a few times. The chain joins TRBV18 to TRBJ1-2, with D possibly TRBD1 on 5 matching bases. The CDR3 is 15 residues long. From germline, CDR1 is KGHSH and CDR2 LQKENI. V was trimmed by 5 bases and J by 5 bases, leaving 18 bases between them. CDR3 in DNA: TGTGCCAGCTCATCGCAGGGAAACGGAGATTATGGCTACACCTTC. This encodes CASSSQGNGDYGYTF.

CDR3 residues: CASSPGLSNQPQHF. The CDR3 region has the DNA TGTGCCAGCTCGCCGGGTCTTAGCAATCAGCCCCAGCATTTT. The chain links TRBV18 to TRBJ1-5, with D uncertain. CDR1 is KGHSH and CDR2 is LQKENI in the germline V gene. The CDR3 runs to 14 residues. V was pared by 6 bases and J by 0 bases, with 9 bases between. Variable domain in full (rest from reference TRBV18 and TRBJ1-5): NAGVMQNPRHLVRRRGQEARLRCSPMKGHSHVYWYRQLPEEGLKFMVYLQKENIIDESGMPKERFSAEFPKEGPSILRIQQVVRGDSAAYFCASSPGLSNQPQHFGDGTRLSIL.

The gene calls are TRBV28 and TRBJ1-2, with D perhaps matching TRBD1 (6 bases). V lost 6 bases and J lost 7, with 18 bases in between. The CDR3 is 14 residues long. Germline CDR1 MDHEN, CDR2 SYDVKM. CDR3 residues: CASSLTTGLFGYTF. The CDR3 nucleotides read TGTGCCAGCAGCCTGACCACAGGGCTCTTTGGCTACACCTTC.

This clone was counted once. The genes are TRBV5-1 and TRBJ1-1, with 9 positions matching TRBD1. There are 13 residues in the CDR3. Looked up from germline, CDR1 is SGHRS and CDR2 is YFSETQ. V was clipped by 3 bases and J by 8 bases; unmatched bases: 5. The CDR3 bases are TGCGCCAGCAGCTCCGGGGGACAGGGAGAAGCTTTCTTT. This sequence encodes CASSSGGQGEAFF.

This clone has only one observation. The chain joins TRBV7-6 to TRBJ2-5; 7 bases fit TRBD1. V lost 6 bases and J lost 7; bases outside the gene matches: 8. This CDR3 has 13 amino acids. CDR1 SGHVS and CDR2 FNYEAQ come from the germline V gene. This CDR3 reads CASSSRGTGTQYF. The DNA of the CDR3 is TGTGCCAGCAGTTCCAGGGGGACGGGGACCCAGTACTTC.

The gene calls are TRBV3-1 (or the pseudogene TRBV3-2) and TRBJ2-4; 10 nucleotides agree with TRBD2. Germline V lookup: CDR1 LGHDT, CDR2 YNNKEL (reference sequence). CDR3 length: 15 residues. The junction had 13 bases not matched to a gene; V was cut back by 2 bases and J by 15 bases. CDR3 sequence: CASSQRLAGEIRVYF. In nucleotides, the CDR3 is TGTGCCAGCAGCCAACGGCTAGCGGGAGAAATCAGAGTGTACTTC.

Only a few counts were recorded for this clone. The chain couples TRBV5-6 to TRBJ1-4; weak D call: TRBD1 (5 bases). With 0 bases removed from V and 4 bases from J, the gap between germline ends came to 10 bases. Germline CDR1 SGHDT, CDR2 YYEEEE. CDR3 length equals 15 residues. CDR3 sequence: CASSLEDIGNEKLFF. Here the CDR3 DNA reads TGTGCCAGCAGCTTGGAGGACATCGGTAATGAAAAACTGTTTTTT.